This T cell receptor beta chain is drawn from a study of CD8 T cells in ankylosing spondylitis. Study-level points and caveats: Ankylosing spondylitis blood appeared to carry a characteristic TCR beta motif of several highly homologous variants.

The length of the CDR3 is 12 residues. CDR1 and CDR2 from the germline V gene are KGHDR and SFDVKD. Trimming took 6 bases from V and 6 from J, leaving 10 bases between them. From the 5' RACE reads, TCRdb called clonotypes with MiXCR, one entry per CDR3 protein. Here the sample spans 220,000 or so distinct CDR3 sequences, about 10% being singletons. This clonotype was detected ten times or more. The antigen remains undetermined. The sample comprised blood, either unsorted or a sorted T cell fraction (not recorded which). This clonotype was obtained from a male donor with ankylosing spondylitis or in good health (not recorded which). This sequence joins TRBV24-1 and TRBJ2-5; tentatively, D is TRBD1 (5 bases). The CDR3 loop is CATSQGRQTQYF. The CDR3 DNA reads TGTGCCACCAGTCAGGGCCGGCAGACCCAGTACTTC.